Shown below are 19 T cell receptor beta chains from a single sample sequenced in a study of T-cell memory formation after mild COVID-19. Each CDR3 protein gets one entry after TCRdb re-called the 5' RACE reads with MiXCR. The sample holds about 620,000 distinct CDR3 sequences; roughly 18% are singletons and the top ten take about 12%. The material sequenced was PBMCs or a T cell subset sorted from them (not recorded which). The source of these receptors is an adult woman who had mild COVID-19 (a few samples of this study predate the infection). Cell type and time point are not known.

This chain connects TRBV5-1 to TRBJ2-7; 7 nucleotides agree with TRBD1. Germline CDR1 SGHRS, CDR2 YFSETQ. The CDR3 length is 14 residues. V dropped 5 bases and J dropped 2; count of bases not matched to a gene: 7. CDR3 sequence: CASSLDRAPYEQYF. The DNA of the CDR3 is TGCGCCAGCAGTTTAGACAGGGCCCCCTACGAGCAGTACTTC.

This clonotype was found a few times. The rearrangement uses TRBV7-2 and TRBJ2-1, with D perhaps TRBD2 (6 bases). Germline lookup yields CDR1 SGHTA and CDR2 FQGNSA. This CDR3 has 14 residues. With 4 bases removed from V and 5 bases from J, the gap between germline ends came to 12 bases. This CDR3 reads CASSWGGTHNEQFF. The CDR3 DNA follows: TGTGCCAGCAGCTGGGGCGGGACTCACAATGAGCAGTTCTTC.

The chain employs TRBV10-3 and TRBJ2-1; maybe TRBD2 (5 bases). Germline loops: CDR1 ENHRY, CDR2 SYGVKD. With 2 bases removed from V and 6 bases from J, the gap between germline ends came to 11 bases. The CDR3 contains 14 residues. CDR3 sequence: CAISEAGEPNEQFF. CDR3 in DNA: TGTGCCATCAGTGAGGCCGGGGAGCCCAATGAGCAGTTCTTC.

This clonotype came up a few times. J is TRBJ2-7 and V is TRBV5-4; 7 bases match TRBD1. Germline V lookup: CDR1 SGHNT, CDR2 YYREEE (reference sequence). With 2 bases clipped from V and 2 bases from J, the junction kept 4 bases outside the gene matches. This CDR3 spans 14 amino acids. The CDR3 sequence is CASSFTGAPYEQYF. The CDR3 DNA reads TGTGCCAGCAGCTTCACAGGGGCCCCCTACGAGCAGTACTTC. Looking up the rest from reference TRBV5-4 and TRBJ2-7 gives the full variable domain: ETGVTQSPTHLIKTRGQQVTLRCSSQSGHNTVSWYQQALGQGPQFIFQYYREEENGRGNFPPRFSGLQFPNYSSELNVNALELDDSALYLCASSFTGAPYEQYFGPGTRLTVT.

This clonotype was seen repeatedly, ten times or more. V gene TRBV5-5 combines with J gene TRBJ2-1; 14 nucleotides match TRBD2. The CDR3 is 16 residues long. The germline V gene encodes CDR1 SGHKS and CDR2 YYEKEE (reference sequence). With 4 bases clipped from V and 6 bases from J, the junction kept 6 bases outside the gene matches. The CDR3 loop is CASSKGLAGAINEQFF. The CDR3 DNA reads TGTGCCAGCAGCAAGGGACTAGCGGGGGCCATCAATGAGCAGTTCTTC.

This clonotype was detected only a few times. The chain carries TRBV5-1 and TRBJ1-5, with D perhaps matching TRBD1 (5 bases). Germline loops: CDR1 SGHRS, CDR2 YFSETQ. CDR3 length: 14 amino acids. V lost 0 bases to trimming and J lost 8 bases, with 12 bases between them. In DNA, the CDR3 is TGCGCCAGCAGCTTGGTCGGGGGTGGCGAGCCCCAGCATTTT. Protein sequence: CASSLVGGGEPQHF.

This chain connects TRBV7-2 to TRBJ1-1; D is ambiguous. The CDR3 consists of 13 residues. The V and J ends lost 2 bases and 3 bases respectively, with 7 bases between them. The germline gives CDR1 SGHTA, CDR2 FQGNSA. CDR3 sequence (DNA): TGTGCCAGCAGCTTAAGGAGAGACACTGAAGCTTTCTTT. Translated: CASSLRRDTEAFF.

The chain combines TRBV7-2 with TRBJ1-6; 8 bases match TRBD1. Germline V CDR1 and CDR2: SGHTA, FQGNSA. After removal of 3 bases from V and 10 bases from J, the junction contained 8 bases not matched to a gene. CDR3 size: 15 residues. The CDR3, as DNA: TGTGCCAGCAGCTTGATTGGACAGGGTGAATCACCCCTCCACTTT. Its translation: CASSLIGQGESPLHF.

The chain is built from TRBV25-1 and TRBJ1-2; unclear D gene. This CDR3 spans 18 amino acids. CDR1 is MGHDK, CDR2 SYGVNS, per germline. The V and J ends lost 0 bases and 0 bases respectively, with 17 bases between them. The CDR3 sequence is CASSEYFPPKGTNYGYTF. In DNA, the CDR3 is TGTGCCAGCAGTGAATATTTCCCGCCCAAAGGGACTAACTATGGCTACACCTTC.

This clonotype was counted between two and nine times. This chain joins TRBV5-1 and TRBJ2-7; tentatively, D is TRBD2 (6 bases). This CDR3 has 15 residues. Deletions cut 0 bases from V and 5 bases from J, with 15 bases between. CDR1 SGHRS and CDR2 YFSETQ come from the germline V gene. CDR3 residues: CASSLGVGRIDEQYF. DNA of the CDR3: TGCGCCAGCAGCTTGGGGGTCGGGAGAATCGACGAGCAGTACTTC.

This clonotype was observed a few times. The DNA for the CDR3 is TGCGCCAGCAGCTTGGAGTGGACAGGGGGCGTCTATGAGCAGTTCTTC. Its translation: CASSLEWTGGVYEQFF. This chain links TRBV5-1 with TRBJ2-1, with 11 nucleotides matching TRBD1. The CDR3 is made up of 16 amino acids. Germline CDR1 is SGHRS and CDR2 is YFSETQ. After removal of 0 bases from V and 8 bases from J, the junction contained 7 bases not matched to a gene.

In this sample, this clonotype turned up many times. The CDR3 DNA sequence: TGTGCCAGCTGGCAGGCGCTGTCCACTGAAGCTTTCTTT. As protein: CASWQALSTEAFF. This rearrangement joins TRBV6-1 to TRBJ1-1; D is uncertain. The V end was cut by 8 bases, the J end by 4 bases, with 14 bases between. CDR3 length: 13 amino acids. CDR1 is MNHNS and CDR2 is SASEGT in the germline V gene.

The V call is TRBV12-3 or TRBV12-4, the J call TRBJ1-1; 8 nucleotides match TRBD1. J gave up 6 bases and V 2 bases, and 5 bases lay outside the gene matches. CDR3 length equals 14 residues. CDR3 sequence: CASSLTGTGAEAFF. Written as DNA, the CDR3 is TGTGCCAGCAGTTTAACCGGGACAGGTGCTGAAGCTTTCTTT.

This clonotype was observed many times. The chain joins TRBV20-1 to TRBJ2-7; TRBD2 matches 7 bases. V lost 5 bases to trimming and J lost 2 bases; unmatched junction nucleotides: 9. Germline V gene lookup returns CDR1 DFQATT and CDR2 SNEGSKA (reference sequence). The CDR3 is made up of 14 amino acids. The CDR3, as DNA: TGCAGTGCTCCGAGAGCGGGGCAGACCTACGAGCAGTACTTC. The encoded protein is CSAPRAGQTYEQYF.

In its sample, this clonotype was seen a few times. The V and J genes are TRBV12-3 or TRBV12-4 and TRBJ1-5; TRBD1 matches 7 bases. The length of the CDR3 is 15 residues. With V trimmed by 5 bases and J by 7 bases, 11 bases remained unmatched. The DNA for the CDR3 is TGTGCCAGCAGTCTGGGGACAGAGGGAACACAGCCCCAGCATTTT. It translates to CASSLGTEGTQPQHF.

Only a few counts were recorded for this clonotype. The CDR3 is CASSERTGAGDTQYF. In DNA, the CDR3 is TGCGCCAGCAGTGAGCGGACAGGCGCGGGAGATACGCAGTATTTT. The J gene is TRBJ2-3, the V gene TRBV10-2, with 7 positions matching TRBD1. This CDR3 has 15 amino acids. CDR1 is WSHSY and CDR2 is SAAADI in the germline V gene. V shed 2 bases and J 5 bases; nucleotides not matched to a gene: 7.

In its sample, this clonotype was seen a few times. The chain carries TRBV4-1 and TRBJ2-7, with 7 bases fitting TRBD2. The CDR3 totals 15 residues. Per germline, CDR1 MGHRA and CDR2 YSYEKL. V dropped 3 bases and J dropped 6; count of bases not matched to a gene: 11. In DNA form, the CDR3 reads TGCGCCAGCAGCCATTCTTGGGGGGGGAAAGGCGAGCAGTACTTC. Protein sequence: CASSHSWGGKGEQYF.

This clonotype was counted between two and nine times. The chain recombines TRBV7-6 with TRBJ2-5; unclear D gene. The CDR3 length is 15 residues. V was clipped by 5 bases and J by 1 base, with 14 bases between them. Germline V gene sequence: CDR1 SGHVS, CDR2 FNYEAQ. In DNA, the CDR3 is TGTGCCAGCAGCCTCCTAGGCCCCTTCCAAGAGACCCAGTACTTC. This codes for CASSLLGPFQETQYF.

V usage is TRBV7-8 and J usage is TRBJ2-1; D is uncertain. With 1 base removed from V and 15 bases from J, the gap between germline ends came to 16 bases. This CDR3 has 13 residues. The V gene's germline CDR1 is SGHVS and CDR2 FQNEAQ. The CDR3 DNA reads as TGTGCCAGCAGCTTAGGGGCGTCCCCACGTGGGTTCTTC. Encoded protein: CASSLGASPRGFF. Full variable domain (rest looked up from reference TRBV7-8 and TRBJ2-1): GAGVSQSPRYKVAKRGQDVALRCDPISGHVSLFWYQQALGQGPEFLTYFQNEAQLDKSGLPSDRFFAERPEGSVSTLKIQRTQQEDSAVYLCASSLGASPRGFFGPGTRLTVL.